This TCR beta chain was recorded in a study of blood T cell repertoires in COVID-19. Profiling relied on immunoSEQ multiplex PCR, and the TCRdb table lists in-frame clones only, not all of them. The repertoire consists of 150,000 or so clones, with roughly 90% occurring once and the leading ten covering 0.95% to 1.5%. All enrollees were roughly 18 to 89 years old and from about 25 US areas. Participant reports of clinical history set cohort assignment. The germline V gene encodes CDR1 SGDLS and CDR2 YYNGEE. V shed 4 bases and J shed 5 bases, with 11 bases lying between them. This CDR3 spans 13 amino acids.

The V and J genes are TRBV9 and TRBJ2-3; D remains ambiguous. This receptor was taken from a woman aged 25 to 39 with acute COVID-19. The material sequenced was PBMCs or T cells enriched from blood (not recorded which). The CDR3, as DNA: TGTGCCAGCAGCCCACGTAGAGGAGATACGCAGTATTTT. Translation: CASSPRRGDTQYF.